This is a list of T cell receptor beta chains from one sample in a study of response to subunit inactivated influenza vaccine. One entry per CDR3 protein, called by TCRdb with MiXCR from the RT-PCR reads. The profile shows 170,000 or so distinct CDR3 sequences, roughly 10% of them singletons. The sequencing here drew on CD8+ T cells sorted from PBMCs, taken 23 months after vaccination. These receptors all stem from a man aged 45 to 75 who received an inactivated influenza vaccine. CDR3s include the opening cysteine and the closing phenylalanine or tryptophan. The D gene is left open where the match is weak. Size is omitted from some rows. Given values are once, few, many or a class for expanded clones.

CASCGGPAGNSYEQYF TGTGCCAGCTGCGGGGGTCCAGCGGGGAACTCCTACGAGCAGTACTTC . 16 TRBJ2-7 TRBV9 TRBD2
CASSVNGDTQYF TGTGCCAGCAGTGTTAATGGGGATACGCAGTATTTT . 12 TRBJ2-3 TRBV25-1 .
CASSWALAGGTQETQYF TGTGCCAGCAGCTGGGCCCTAGCGGGGGGCACACAAGAGACCCAGTACTTC few 17 TRBJ2-5 TRBV7-8 TRBD2
CASSLEPNEQFF TGTGCCAGCAGCTTGGAGCCCAATGAGCAGTTCTTC many 12 TRBJ2-1 TRBV5-5 .
CASRTGTVPTNEKLFF TGTGCCAGCAGAACCGGGACGGTGCCAACTAATGAAAAACTGTTTTTT few 16 TRBJ1-4 TRBV7-2 .
CASSFSVSSTDTQYF TGTGCTAGCAGCTTCTCGGTCTCTAGCACAGATACGCAGTATTTT many 15 TRBJ2-3 TRBV7-7 .
CASSFAGGPGETQYF TGTGCCAGCAGTTTCGCGGGGGGACCGGGAGAGACCCAGTACTTC few 15 TRBJ2-5 TRBV28 TRBD2
CASSLGTTRTDTQYF TGTGCCAGCAGCTTAGGAACTACCCGCACAGATACGCAGTATTTT . 15 TRBJ2-3 TRBV7-8 .
CASSSGQDSADTQYF TGTGCCAGCAGTTCGGGACAGGACTCCGCAGATACGCAGTATTTT few 15 TRBJ2-3 TRBV28 TRBD1
CSASRGWDQPQHF TGCAGTGCCAGCAGGGGTTGGGATCAGCCCCAGCATTTT . 13 TRBJ1-5 TRBV20-1 .
CASSASLAGGPKGSGANVLTF TGTGCCAGCAGCGCCTCGCTTGCGGGAGGGCCGAAGGGCTCTGGGGCCAACGTCCTGACTTTC many 21 TRBJ2-6 TRBV11-1 TRBD2
CASSEMGSIPYEQYF TGTGCCAGCAGTGAAATGGGGAGCATCCCCTACGAGCAGTACTTC . 15 TRBJ2-7 TRBV2 .
CASSIGVPQEQFF TGTGCCAGCAGCATCGGAGTTCCGCAGGAGCAGTTCTTC few 13 TRBJ2-1 TRBV11-3 .
CASKYGNTEAFF TGTGCCAGCAAGTACGGGAACACTGAAGCTTTCTTT few 12 TRBJ1-1 TRBV27 .
CASSDLGLADTDTQYF TGTGCCAGCAGTGATCTGGGACTCGCTGACACAGATACGCAGTATTTT . 16 TRBJ2-3 TRBV25-1 .
CASSYGHFYEQFF TGTGCCAGCAGTTACGGGCATTTCTATGAGCAGTTCTTC few 13 TRBJ2-1 TRBV6-2/TRBV6-3 .
CATSNEYNEQFF TGTGCCACCAGCAATGAATACAATGAGCAGTTCTTC . 12 TRBJ2-1 TRBV15 .
CSASGPSLIDEQYF TGCAGTGCTAGCGGCCCCAGTTTAATAGACGAGCAGTACTTC few 14 TRBJ2-7 TRBV20-1 .
CASSLGGGANYNEQFF TGTGCCAGCAGCTTGGGCGGGGGGGCGAACTACAATGAGCAGTTCTTC once 16 TRBJ2-1 TRBV5-6 TRBD2
CSVPSGNEQFF TGCAGCGTTCCTAGCGGGAATGAGCAGTTCTTC . 11 TRBJ2-1 TRBV29-1 TRBD2
CASSLITGGRGGELFF TGTGCCAGCAGTTTAATCACGGGGGGGCGTGGCGGGGAGCTGTTTTTT once 16 TRBJ2-2 TRBV27 TRBD2
CAWSIGVETQYF TGTGCCTGGAGTATAGGTGTGGAGACCCAGTACTTC . 12 TRBJ2-5 TRBV30 .
CSASEGGLSYNEQFF TGCAGTGCTAGTGAAGGGGGGCTCTCCTACAATGAGCAGTTCTTC . 15 TRBJ2-1 TRBV20-1 .
CASSLWDGPTGELFF TGCGCCAGCAGCTTGTGGGACGGTCCCACCGGGGAGCTGTTTTTT few 15 TRBJ2-2 TRBV5-1 .
CASSLIAGGMYEQYF TGTGCCAGCAGCTTGATAGCGGGAGGGATGTACGAGCAGTACTTC . 15 TRBJ2-7 TRBV5-6 TRBD2
CSVVGVGDYGYTF TGCAGCGTGGTGGGGGTAGGAGACTATGGCTACACCTTC many 13 TRBJ1-2 TRBV29-1 .
CASSFLQGNTEAFF TGTGCCAGCAGCTTTCTTCAGGGGAACACTGAAGCTTTCTTT few 14 TRBJ1-1 TRBV7-8 .
CASTLWTAYNEQFF TGTGCCAGCACCCTGTGGACGGCCTACAATGAGCAGTTCTTC few 14 TRBJ2-1 TRBV2 .
CASSQAGLQYEQFF TGTGCCAGCAGCCAAGCGGGACTACAATATGAGCAGTTCTTC few 14 TRBJ2-1 TRBV7-9 TRBD2
CASSPAFGSEAFF TGTGCTAGCAGCCCAGCTTTCGGTTCTGAAGCTTTCTTT . 13 TRBJ1-1 TRBV7-7 .
CASSRSRDRGSSYEQYF TGTGCCAGCAGCCGCTCCCGGGACAGGGGAAGCTCCTACGAGCAGTACTTC few 17 TRBJ2-7 TRBV14 TRBD1
CASSPSRQASFSGANVLTF TGTGCCAGCAGCCCATCCAGACAGGCTAGTTTCTCTGGGGCCAACGTCCTGACTTTC . 19 TRBJ2-6 TRBV11-2 .
CASSNPRGPTEAFF TGTGCCAGCAGTAATCCCAGGGGGCCCACTGAAGCTTTCTTT . 14 TRBJ1-1 TRBV28 TRBD1
CASSLGGPEQYF TGTGCCAGCAGTTTAGGAGGGCCCGAGCAGTACTTC many 12 TRBJ2-7 TRBV12-3/TRBV12-4 .